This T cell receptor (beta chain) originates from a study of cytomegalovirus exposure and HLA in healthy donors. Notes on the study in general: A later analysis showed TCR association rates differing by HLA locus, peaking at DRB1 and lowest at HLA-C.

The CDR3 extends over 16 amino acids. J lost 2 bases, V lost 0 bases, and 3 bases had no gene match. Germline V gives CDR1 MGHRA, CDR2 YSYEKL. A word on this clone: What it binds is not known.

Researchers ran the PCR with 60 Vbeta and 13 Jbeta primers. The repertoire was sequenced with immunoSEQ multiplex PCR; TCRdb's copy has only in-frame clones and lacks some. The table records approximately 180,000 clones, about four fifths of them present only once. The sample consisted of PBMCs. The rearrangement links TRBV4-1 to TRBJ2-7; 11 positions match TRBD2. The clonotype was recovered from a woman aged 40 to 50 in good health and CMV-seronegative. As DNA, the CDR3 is TGCGCCAGCAGCCAAGAACCGGGACTAGCGGCCTACGAGCAGTACTTC. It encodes CASSQEPGLAAYEQYF.